This T cell receptor beta chain was recovered during a study of blood T cells in healthy people across ages. Points from the study as a whole: Older age coincided with a roughly linear decline in TCR beta diversity per million T cells.

This clonotype has just a few counts. Its antigen is as yet unknown. Healthy individuals of Caucasian origin from Russia, aged roughly 6 to 100, served as donors. Each donor had about 9.6 milliliters of peripheral blood drawn. The germline V gene encodes CDR1 SQVTM and CDR2 ANQGSEA. V trimming: 7 bases; J trimming: 2 bases; junction bases outside the gene matches: 4. The CDR3 consists of 13 residues. Alongside a J-beta primer mix, a sample-barcoded 5' primer served in a second PCR lasting about 7 to 12 cycles. Each CDR3 protein gets one entry after TCRdb re-called the 5' RACE reads with MiXCR. Here the sample spans approximately 800,000 distinct CDR3 sequences, 58% being singletons.

The V call is TRBV29-1, the J call TRBJ1-1; 10 bases map to TRBD1. The specimen was blood. The origin of this receptor is a man younger than 45 in good health. The CDR3: CSGRTGGNTEAFF. CDR3 DNA sequence: TGCAGCGGACGGACAGGGGGAAACACTGAAGCTTTCTTT.